Listed here are 22 T cell receptor beta chains from one sample, sequenced in a study of T cell therapy after organ transplantation (dated by TCRdb to between 2018 and 2021). What these receptors recognize is not known. The sample's time point label, in plain terms: 20-29 weeks after completion of therapy. Libraries were constructed by the immunoSEQ multiplex PCR assay. This is the immuneACCESS table as TCRdb keeps it, with only in-frame sequences that have V and J called. A part of the clones is gone; compared with another copy, unresolved V genes explain less than half, and the rest is unexplained. The sample data list about 20,000 clones, and 84% of these were observed just once. In total, the top ten clones hold under 45% of the sample. The specimen comprised CD8+ T cells from blood, sampled after autologous CMV-specific T cell therapy. The source is a human patient who had received a solid organ transplant and had CMV disease. After a transplant, some T cells may have been passed on by the graft donor.

The chain's CDR3 is CASSGRGADTGELFF. CDR3 DNA: TGTGCCAGCAGCGGTCGGGGGGCCGACACCGGGGAGCTGTTTTTT. The genes are TRBV9 and TRBJ2-2; tentative D call: TRBD2 (7 bases). Per germline, CDR1 SGDLS and CDR2 YYNGEE. The CDR3 is 15 residues long. V was trimmed by 3 bases and J by 3 bases, leaving 12 bases between them.

The chain links TRBV6-1 to TRBJ2-2; unclear D gene. Looked up from germline, CDR1 is MNHNS and CDR2 is SASEGT. There are 11 residues in the CDR3. The V end lost 8 bases, the J end lost 8 bases, and 9 bases lay between the germline ends. In DNA form, the CDR3 reads TGTGCCAGCTCGGTGGGAGGGGAGCTGTTTTTT. Residues: CASSVGGELFF.

The chain uses TRBV19 and TRBJ2-1; 7 bases agree with TRBD2. CDR3 length equals 15 residues. Germline trimming cut 1 base from V and 2 bases from J; bases unmatched to any gene: 2. Germline V gene data show CDR1 as LNHDA and CDR2 as SQIVND (reference sequence). The CDR3: CASSIGSGTYNEQFF. CDR3 nucleotide sequence: TGTGCCAGTAGTATAGGGAGCGGGACCTACAATGAGCAGTTCTTC.

CDR3 in DNA: TGTGCCAGCAGCCCCCGGGACTACACCTACAATGAGCAGTTCTTC. This gives the protein CASSPRDYTYNEQFF. This chain uses TRBV7-9 with TRBJ2-1, with 7 bases aligning to TRBD2. CDR1 is SEHNR, CDR2 FQNEAQ, per germline (reference sequence). The length of the CDR3 is 15 residues. Germline trimming cut 5 bases from V and 2 bases from J; bases unmatched to any gene: 6.

This clone was observed a single time. CDR3: CASSLGPDYNEQFF. The DNA for the CDR3 is TGTGCCAGCAGCTTGGGACCCGACTACAATGAGCAGTTCTTC. The gene calls are TRBV5-4 and TRBJ2-1; no firm D call. The CDR3 length is 14 residues. Trimming removed 0 bases from V and 3 bases from J, with 7 bases in between. The V gene's germline CDR1 is SGHNT and CDR2 YYREEE (reference sequence).

The chain combines TRBV6-5 with TRBJ1-2; D might be TRBD1 (5 bases). V was trimmed by 0 bases and J by 8 bases, leaving 10 bases between them. There are 13 residues in the CDR3. Germline CDR1 reads MNHEY; CDR2 reads SVGAGI. DNA of the CDR3: TGTGCCAGCAGTTACTCGGTTTCAGGGGGCTACACCTTC. This sequence encodes CASSYSVSGGYTF.

V is TRBV28 and J is TRBJ2-3; D gene uncertain. The CDR3 extends over 10 amino acids. The V end lost 6 bases, the J end lost 2 bases, and 0 bases lay between the germline ends. CDR1 and CDR2 from the germline V gene are MDHEN and SYDVKM. CDR3: CASSTDTQYF. Written as DNA, the CDR3 is TGTGCCAGCAGCACAGATACGCAGTATTTT.

The chain combines TRBV27 with TRBJ1-5; D is unresolved. The CDR3 extends over 12 amino acids. Germline V lookup: CDR1 MNHEY, CDR2 SMNVEV (reference sequence). V dropped 3 bases and J dropped 6 bases, with 6 bases sitting between them. The CDR3 is CASSFTGQPQHF. CDR3 DNA sequence: TGTGCCAGCAGTTTCACCGGTCAGCCCCAGCATTTT.

The rearrangement joins TRBV9 to TRBJ2-1; D is ambiguous. The CDR3 consists of 13 residues. CDR1 is SGDLS, CDR2 YYNGEE, per germline. V lost 0 bases and J lost 3, with 4 bases in between. The CDR3: CASSVADYNEQFF. The CDR3 nucleotides are TGTGCCAGCAGCGTAGCCGACTACAATGAGCAGTTCTTC.

The rearrangement joins TRBV11-3 to TRBJ2-3; TRBD2 agrees at 8 bases. The trim removed 0 bases at V and 2 bases at J, leaving 4 bases unmatched. The CDR3 is 16 amino acids. The V gene's germline CDR1 is SGHNT and CDR2 YENEEA. The CDR3 protein is CASSLERSGVTDTQYF. The CDR3 DNA reads TGTGCCAGCAGCTTAGAGCGTAGCGGGGTCACAGATACGCAGTATTTT.

The genes are TRBV4-3 and TRBJ2-3; 8 positions match TRBD2. Per germline, CDR1 LGHNA and CDR2 YSLEER. The V segment lost 1 base and the J segment 2 bases; nucleotides outside the gene matches: 14. CDR3 length: 19 amino acids. The DNA for the CDR3 is TGCGCCAGCAGCCAAGTGGGGATGCCGGGGGGGCAGCACACAGATACGCAGTATTTT. Translation gives CASSQVGMPGGQHTDTQYF.

This clone is medium-sized in the sample. Here the CDR3 DNA reads TGCGCCAGCAGCCTCGGGACTAGCGGGAATAGAGATACGCAGTATTTT. Protein: CASSLGTSGNRDTQYF. The chain links TRBV4-3 to TRBJ2-3, with 13 positions matching TRBD2. The CDR3 is 16 amino acids. The V gene's germline CDR1 is LGHNA and CDR2 YSLEER. V lost 4 bases and J lost 5; bases outside the gene matches: 6.

The chain joins TRBV7-8 to TRBJ1-3; 9 bases fit TRBD1. Germline CDR1 and CDR2: SGHVS and FQNEAQ. The J segment lost 8 bases and the V segment lost 5 bases, leaving 7 bases of the junction unmatched. The CDR3 sequence is 14 residues long. Here the CDR3 DNA reads TGTGCCAGCAGCGGCGGGACAGGGTGGGACACCATATATTTT. Translated: CASSGGTGWDTIYF.

The rearrangement links TRBV6-6 to TRBJ2-7; 9 bases match TRBD1. The CDR3 runs 15 residues. The V segment lost 7 bases and the J segment 3 bases; nucleotides outside the gene matches: 10. Germline CDR1 and CDR2: MNHNY and SVGAGI (reference sequence). The CDR3 protein is CASTLEQGAIYEQYF. Written as DNA, the CDR3 is TGTGCCAGCACTTTAGAACAGGGGGCAATCTACGAGCAGTACTTC.

The rearrangement uses TRBV7-2 and TRBJ2-5; a possible D gene is TRBD2 (7 bases). Trimming pared 3 bases from V and 9 bases from J, leaving 20 bases between. Per the germline V gene, CDR1 is SGHTA and CDR2 is FQGNSA. This CDR3 has 15 amino acids. The CDR3 here is CASSFPRGARVPQYF. The CDR3 bases are TGTGCCAGCAGCTTTCCTCGGGGGGCCCGCGTGCCCCAGTACTTC.

The chain links TRBV13 to TRBJ1-5; TRBD1 might be the D (5 bases). The germline V and J ends were trimmed by 0 bases and 7 bases, with 13 bases remaining between them. CDR3 length equals 15 residues. Germline values: CDR1 PRHDT, CDR2 FYEKMQ (reference sequence). The DNA of the CDR3 is TGTGCCAGCAGCTTAGGATGGGGCGGCCGACAGCCCCAGCATTTT. It yields the protein CASSLGWGGRQPQHF.

V gene TRBV6-5 combines with J gene TRBJ1-1, with unresolved D. Trimming removed 0 bases at V and 1 base at J, with 6 bases between. Germline V gene data show CDR1 as MNHEY and CDR2 as SVGAGI. The CDR3 is made up of 14 amino acids. CDR3 in DNA: TGTGCCAGCAGTTACTCTCAGGAGAACACTGAAGCTTTCTTT. Encoded protein: CASSYSQENTEAFF.

The gene calls are TRBV18 and TRBJ1-1; D gene unclear. Trimming removed 0 bases at V and 0 bases at J, with 8 bases between. The CDR3 length is 15 residues. In germline, CDR1 is KGHSH, CDR2 LQKENI. CDR3 DNA sequence: TGTGCCAGCTCACCACCCTCCGCTATGAACACTGAAGCTTTCTTT. Translating gives CASSPPSAMNTEAFF. Based on the CDR3 plus reference TRBV18 and TRBJ1-1, the full variable domain is NAGVMQNPRHLVRRRGQEARLRCSPMKGHSHVYWYRQLPEEGLKFMVYLQKENIIDESGMPKERFSAEFPKEGPSILRIQQVVRGDSAAYFCASSPPSAMNTEAFFGQGTRLTVV.

This chain joins TRBV2 and TRBJ2-7; D is ambiguous. The CDR3 runs 13 residues. The germline V and J ends were trimmed by 7 bases and 4 bases, with 14 bases remaining between them. Per germline, CDR1 SNHLY and CDR2 FYNNEI. CDR3 coding DNA: TGTGCCAGCAACCCAAGTCCCCTTTACGAGCAGTACTTC. This codes for CASNPSPLYEQYF.

This clone came up once. The J gene is TRBJ1-5, the V gene TRBV15; D is ambiguous. Germline V lookup: CDR1 LNHNV, CDR2 YYDKDF (reference sequence). The V gene lost 0 bases and the J gene lost 5 bases, with 5 bases spanning the gap. CDR3 length: 13 amino acids. CDR3 sequence (DNA): TGTGCCACCAGCAGAGAGAGGCATCAGCCCCAGCATTTT. Amino acids: CATSRERHQPQHF.

This clone was seen only a few times. The J gene is TRBJ2-3, the V gene TRBV7-9; no reliable D call. V lost 7 bases to trimming and J lost 0 bases, with 14 bases between them. The length of the CDR3 is 15 residues. Germline-derived CDR1 and CDR2 are SEHNR and FQNEAQ (reference sequence). CDR3 region: CASILPPPSTDTQYF. In DNA form, the CDR3 reads TGTGCCAGCATCCTCCCCCCACCTAGCACAGATACGCAGTATTTT.

V gene TRBV9 combines with J gene TRBJ2-1; D not certain. The germline V gene has CDR1 SGDLS and CDR2 YYNGEE. CDR3 size: 15 residues. The ends were cut back, 3 bases at V and 0 bases at J, with 10 bases in the middle. The DNA for the CDR3 is TGTGCCAGCAGCGCAGCCCCGAGCTCCTACAATGAGCAGTTCTTC. Protein: CASSAAPSSYNEQFF.